The following is a T cell receptor beta chain sequence with its context. Its specificity is not known. This sample was included in a study of T cell repertoires and Cas9 in healthy adults. As for the study in general: SpCas9-reactive CD4 and CD8 T cells were characterized for potency, cytotoxicity and lineage. Regarding the study as a whole: In vitro, SpCas9-reactive Tregs were reported to curb effector T cell proliferation and function.

CDR1 SGHNT and CDR2 YYREEE come from the germline V gene (reference sequence). V dropped 4 bases and J dropped 6 bases, with 10 bases sitting between them. The length of the CDR3 is 13 residues. The method was immunoSEQ multiplex PCR; TCRdb's version includes in-frame clones alone and lacks a portion of them. The data show about 24,000 clones, more than 90% seen once. V usage is TRBV5-4 and J usage is TRBJ1-4; possible D gene TRBD1, 6 bases. Sequencing input: CD4+ effector T cells (CD127+, CD25-, CD137-, CD154-) from PBMCs; culture status not recorded. The TCR originated in a human donor in good health. Here the CDR3 DNA reads TGTGCCAGCAGCGGGGACAATCATGAAAAACTGTTTTTT. This sequence encodes CASSGDNHEKLFF.